The clone carrying this T cell receptor (beta chain) was seen once. The data derive from a study of blood T cell repertoires in COVID-19. About the study: There were acute and convalescent COVID-19 samples, and they came from the United States, Italy and Spain. T cells, B-cell-depleted T cells, or PBMCs supplied cDNA or gDNA.

Trimming removed 3 bases at V and 3 bases at J, with 15 bases between. CDR1 is MNHEY and CDR2 is SVGEGT in the germline V gene. The CDR3 length is 17 residues. Original handling: From reference gene primer amplification, estimates of nucleated cell counts were derived. Libraries were prepared by immunoSEQ multiplex PCR; TCRdb keeps only in-frame clonotypes and omits some of them. Clone size and the V and J calls come from that table; the DNA yielded D and trimming. The sample records 150,000 to 180,000 clones, 65% to 90% being singletons. The chain has TRBV6-2 or TRBV6-3 and TRBJ1-6; the D gene is possibly TRBD1 (6 bases). The origin of this receptor is a woman in her fifties or sixties with acute or convalescent COVID-19. The specimen sequenced was peripheral blood. The CDR3 is CASSYGADRNYNSPLHF. CDR3 bases: TGTGCCAGCAGTTATGGGGCGGACAGAAACTATAATTCACCCCTCCACTTT.